The next 32 T cell receptor beta chains were all read from a single sample in a study of cytomegalovirus exposure and HLA in healthy donors. The PCR was carried out with 60 Vbeta primers and 13 Jbeta primers. Clones were read by immunoSEQ multiplex PCR, and TCRdb kept only the in-frame ones, dropping some. The sample includes around 160,000 clones, 60% to 80% seen only once; the top ten take around an eighth. The sequenced material came from PBMCs. These receptors were taken from a man aged 50 to 60 in good health and CMV-seropositive.

This chain links TRBV6-1 with TRBJ2-7; 8 bases are shared with TRBD1. The ends lost 6 bases at V and 5 bases at J; junction bases unmatched: 9. The CDR3 totals 14 residues. Germline V lookup: CDR1 MNHNS, CDR2 SASEGT. CDR3 loop: CASSGGAGGNEQYF. For the CDR3, the DNA is TGTGCCAGCAGCGGGGGAGCAGGGGGCAACGAGCAGTACTTC.

V gene TRBV11-1 combines with J gene TRBJ1-1; D is perhaps TRBD1 (5 bases). This CDR3 spans 16 amino acids. With 5 bases removed from V and 0 bases from J, the gap between germline ends came to 16 bases. Germline V gene sequence: CDR1 SGHAT, CDR2 FQDESV (reference sequence). Here the CDR3 reads CASSISGLGLNTEAFF. As DNA, the CDR3 is TGTGCCAGCAGCATCTCAGGGCTGGGCCTGAACACTGAAGCTTTCTTT.

There are a few counts of this clone. The V call is TRBV27, the J call TRBJ2-2; 11 bases line up with TRBD1. The CDR3 has 16 amino acids. CDR1 is MNHEY and CDR2 is SMNVEV in the germline V gene (reference sequence). With 6 bases clipped from V and 5 bases from J, the junction kept 8 bases outside the gene matches. The CDR3 DNA sequence: TGTGCCAGCAGCCGCGGGACAGGGGGGAGGACCGGGGAGCTGTTTTTT. Translation gives CASSRGTGGRTGELFF.

The gene calls are TRBV7-7 and TRBJ2-3; TRBD2 might be the D (6 bases). Germline assignment: CDR1 SSHAT and CDR2 FNYEAQ (reference sequence). V shed 2 bases and J shed 4 bases, with 10 bases lying between them. The CDR3 length is 14 residues. CDR3 protein: CASSLTTGADTQYF. The CDR3 coding sequence is TGTGCCAGCAGCTTAACGACGGGGGCAGATACGCAGTATTTT.

The genes are TRBV19 and TRBJ1-5; 12 nucleotides match TRBD1. The length of the CDR3 is 14 residues. CDR1 and CDR2 (germline): LNHDA, SQIVND (reference sequence). Losses at the gene ends were 8 bases for V and 6 bases for J; bases not matched to a gene: 5. The CDR3 DNA reads as TGTGCCAGTCGGGACAGGGGGCCAAGTCAGCCCCAGCATTTT. Its protein is CASRDRGPSQPQHF.

This chain uses TRBV6-5 with TRBJ1-1; D is unresolved. CDR1 MNHEY and CDR2 SVGAGI come from the germline V gene. Trimming left V 0 bases short and J 4 bases short, with 12 bases between. CDR3 length: 15 residues. CDR3 DNA sequence: TGTGCCAGCAGTTACTCGCACAGCGGAGCCACTGAAGCTTTCTTT. Protein sequence: CASSYSHSGATEAFF.

This sequence joins TRBV15 and TRBJ1-5, with a tentative D call TRBD1 (6 bases). The V end lost 5 bases, the J end lost 5 bases, and 16 bases lay between the germline ends. The CDR3 length is 15 residues. CDR1 and CDR2 from the germline V gene are LNHNV and YYDKDF (reference sequence). The CDR3 is CATSPEGVGDQPQHF. Here the CDR3 DNA reads TGTGCCACCAGCCCAGAGGGGGTAGGTGATCAGCCCCAGCATTTT.

This chain connects TRBV13 to TRBJ2-7; 8 nucleotides line up with TRBD2. The CDR3 is made up of 15 amino acids. The J segment lost 2 bases and the V segment lost 4 bases, leaving 7 bases of the junction unmatched. Germline V gene lookup returns CDR1 PRHDT and CDR2 FYEKMQ (reference sequence). CDR3 nucleotide sequence: TGTGCCAGCAGCTCCCGGGGGGGGGTCACCTACGAGCAGTACTTC. It is translated as CASSSRGGVTYEQYF. The whole variable domain, filled in from reference TRBV13 and TRBJ2-7, reads AAGVIQSPRHLIKEKRETATLKCYPIPRHDTVYWYQQGPGQDPQFLISFYEKMQSDKGSIPDRFSAQQFSDYHSELNMSSLELGDSALYFCASSSRGGVTYEQYFGPGTRLTVT.

CDR3 protein: CAWSRGPGELFF. The CDR3 bases are TGTGCCTGGAGCAGGGGACCCGGGGAGCTGTTTTTT. The chain recombines TRBV30 with TRBJ2-2; possible D gene TRBD1, 6 bases. V was cut by 3 bases and J by 6 bases, with 8 bases left in between. This CDR3 is built from 12 residues. Germline CDR1 is GTSNPN and CDR2 is SVGIG (reference sequence).

This clone has only a few counts. This chain connects TRBV27 to TRBJ2-2; the D gene is possibly TRBD1 (5 bases). Trimming took off 2 bases at V and 1 base at J, with 11 bases between the two ends. Germline values: CDR1 MNHEY, CDR2 SMNVEV (reference sequence). The CDR3 has 16 residues. In nucleotides, the CDR3 is TGTGCCAGCAGTTTAGGGTATAGGGGGAACACCGGGGAGCTGTTTTTT. Its protein product is CASSLGYRGNTGELFF.

The chain carries TRBV5-6 and TRBJ2-1; 8 bases fit TRBD1. Germline CDR1 SGHDT, CDR2 YYEEEE. CDR3 size: 13 residues. J was trimmed by 9 bases and V by 5 bases; bases with no gene match: 7. The CDR3 reads CASRADRGGEQFF. CDR3 sequence (DNA): TGTGCCAGCAGGGCCGACAGGGGAGGTGAGCAGTTCTTC.

This clone was seen a few times. This rearrangement joins TRBV4-1 to TRBJ2-5, with TRBD1 matching 9 bases. J gave up 4 bases and V 4 bases, and 16 bases lay outside the gene matches. CDR1 is MGHRA, CDR2 YSYEKL, per germline. The CDR3 length is 18 residues. The CDR3 region is CASSPQIFRGQGLETQYF. CDR3 nucleotides: TGCGCCAGCAGCCCTCAAATCTTCCGGGGACAGGGCTTAGAGACCCAGTACTTC.

This clone has just one count. This sequence joins TRBV6-5 and TRBJ1-2; D is undetermined. V was cut by 0 bases and J by 7 bases, with 18 bases left in between. The CDR3 has 16 residues. The germline V gene encodes CDR1 MNHEY and CDR2 SVGAGI. CDR3 coding DNA: TGTGCCAGCAGTTACTCGATGTCACCCCAACGCGGTGGCTACACCTTC. This translates into CASSYSMSPQRGGYTF.

The chain links TRBV7-2 to TRBJ2-2, with a possible D match to TRBD2 (7 bases). Trimming shortened V by 1 base and J by 4 bases, and 13 bases separated the two germline ends. CDR1 is SGHTA and CDR2 is FQGNSA in the germline V gene. The length of the CDR3 is 16 residues. The CDR3 DNA follows: TGTGCCAGCAGCTTAGTGTGGGGAGGGGGCACCGGGGAGCTGTTTTTT. Translating gives CASSLVWGGGTGELFF.

The rearrangement uses TRBV5-1 and TRBJ1-1, with TRBD1 matching over 9 bases. J was trimmed by 4 bases and V by 4 bases; bases with no gene match: 8. There are 15 residues in the CDR3. CDR1 SGHRS and CDR2 YFSETQ come from the germline V gene. The CDR3 spells CASSLRQTGGTEAFF. DNA for the CDR3: TGCGCCAGCAGCCTCCGCCAGACAGGGGGCACTGAAGCTTTCTTT.

The rearrangement links TRBV7-2 to TRBJ2-7; 7 bases agree with TRBD2. The germline CDR1 and CDR2 sequences are SGHTA and FQGNSA. V was clipped by 5 bases and J by 4 bases; unmatched bases: 8. The CDR3 is 14 amino acids. In nucleotides, the CDR3 is TGTGCCAGCAGCCCACTCGGACTAGAATACGAGCAGTACTTC. This codes for CASSPLGLEYEQYF.

This clone was seen once. The chain couples TRBV6-6 to TRBJ1-2, with 9 positions matching TRBD1. There are 16 residues in the CDR3. The germline gives CDR1 MNHNY, CDR2 SVGAGI (reference sequence). V was pared by 10 bases and J by 1 base, with 13 bases of the junction left unmatched. The CDR3 loop reads CAIKDDRDRVNYGYTF. Here the CDR3 DNA reads TGTGCCATCAAAGATGACCGGGACAGGGTTAACTATGGCTACACCTTC.

The rearrangement joins TRBV19 to TRBJ1-2; 9 nucleotides agree with TRBD1. From germline, CDR1 is LNHDA and CDR2 SQIVND (reference sequence). CDR3 length: 13 residues. The V gene end was trimmed by 9 bases and the J gene end by 0 bases; junction bases not matched to a gene: 2. CDR3 residues: CASNRGPNYGYTF. The DNA of the CDR3 is TGTGCCAGCAACAGGGGGCCTAACTATGGCTACACCTTC.

The chain employs TRBV27 and TRBJ1-2; the D gene is possibly TRBD1 (5 bases). Looked up from germline, CDR1 is MNHEY and CDR2 is SMNVEV (reference sequence). This CDR3 is built from 15 residues. V lost 4 bases and J lost 0, with 12 bases in between. The CDR3 protein is CASSSTFRANYGYTF. Written as DNA, the CDR3 is TGTGCCAGCAGTTCGACCTTCAGGGCTAACTATGGCTACACCTTC.

This rearrangement joins TRBV18 to TRBJ1-4; the D gene is possibly TRBD1 (6 bases). CDR1 and CDR2 from the germline V gene are KGHSH and LQKENI. Trimming cost V 5 bases and J 0 bases, with 7 bases left between them. The CDR3 extends over 14 amino acids. The CDR3: CASSGGATNEKLFF. The CDR3 DNA sequence: TGTGCCAGCTCAGGGGGCGCAACTAATGAAAAACTGTTTTTT.

The chain links TRBV7-9 to TRBJ2-7; TRBD1 might be the D (6 bases). CDR3 length: 14 residues. Germline V gene lookup returns CDR1 SEHNR and CDR2 FQNEAQ (reference sequence). The CDR3: CSSSLVAGVHEQYV. The DNA for the CDR3 is TGTTCCAGCAGCTTAGTGGCAGGGGTCCACGAGCAGTACGTC.

The rearrangement uses TRBV6-5 and TRBJ2-1; D remains ambiguous. The CDR3 is 14 residues long. Germline CDR1 MNHEY, CDR2 SVGAGI. Trimming took off 1 base at V and 7 bases at J, with 11 bases between the two ends. CDR3 nucleotide sequence: TGTGCCAGCAGTTACTTGGCTAGACCGAATGAGCAGTTCTTC. Its protein is CASSYLARPNEQFF.

The chain couples TRBV27 to TRBJ2-4, with 8 bases fitting TRBD1. The CDR3 loop spans 15 amino acids. V trimming: 3 bases; J trimming: 5 bases; junction bases outside the gene matches: 6. Germline V CDR1 and CDR2: MNHEY, SMNVEV (reference sequence). The CDR3 DNA reads as TGTGCCAGCAGTTTCATCGGACAGGGAGAAAACATTCAGTACTTC. It encodes CASSFIGQGENIQYF.

The V and J genes are TRBV5-4 and TRBJ1-3; perhaps TRBD1 as D (6 bases). Looked up from germline, CDR1 is SGHNT and CDR2 is YYREEE (reference sequence). V gave up 6 bases and J gave up 2 bases, with 12 bases separating them. The CDR3 length is 14 residues. CDR3 sequence: CASMEGQTGNTIYF. In DNA, the CDR3 is TGTGCCAGCATGGAAGGACAGACTGGAAACACCATATATTTT. Variable domain in full (rest from reference TRBV5-4 and TRBJ1-3): ETGVTQSPTHLIKTRGQQVTLRCSSQSGHNTVSWYQQALGQGPQFIFQYYREEENGRGNFPPRFSGLQFPNYSSELNVNALELDDSALYLCASMEGQTGNTIYFGEGSWLTVV.

The V and J genes are TRBV6-6 and TRBJ2-5; possibly TRBD1 for D (6 bases). The last part of the DNA fits TRBJ2-7 better; the J call may be wrong. Germline CDR1 MNHNY, CDR2 SVGAGI (reference sequence). CDR3 length: 13 amino acids. In DNA, the CDR3 is TGTGCCAGCAGTCCAGGACAGAACCACGAGCAGTACTTC. It yields the protein CASSPGQNHEQYF.

The table lists this clone with a few counts. The chain combines TRBV5-6 with TRBJ2-3; TRBD1 aligns across 7 bases. Trimming removed 3 bases from V and 0 bases from J; junction bases left unmatched: 4. Looked up from germline, CDR1 is SGHDT and CDR2 is YYEEEE. This CDR3 contains 15 residues. CDR3 nucleotides: TGTGCCAGCAGCTGGGGGACAGTTAGCACAGATACGCAGTATTTT. It specifies CASSWGTVSTDTQYF.

The genes are TRBV6-6 and TRBJ1-2; 7 bases are a match to TRBD1. CDR3 length: 14 residues. Germline CDR1 reads MNHNY; CDR2 reads SVGAGI (reference sequence). Trimming removed 3 bases from V and 8 bases from J; junction bases left unmatched: 9. DNA of the CDR3: TGTGCCAGCAGTTATTATCCAGGGGGTGACGGCTACACCTTC. Encoded protein: CASSYYPGGDGYTF.

The V gene is TRBV27, the J gene TRBJ1-2; D not certain. CDR3 size: 14 residues. V lost 0 bases, J lost 4 bases, and 9 bases lay in between. Germline V gene data show CDR1 as MNHEY and CDR2 as SMNVEV (reference sequence). The CDR3 protein is CASSLSPGPYGYTF. The CDR3 coding sequence is TGTGCCAGCAGTTTATCACCAGGCCCCTATGGCTACACCTTC.

V is TRBV29-1 and J is TRBJ2-2, with TRBD1 matching 9 bases. The V and J ends lost 4 bases and 2 bases, in that order; junction bases with no gene match: 2. CDR1 and CDR2 from the germline V gene are SQVTM and ANQGSEA. CDR3 size: 14 residues. The CDR3 loop reads CSVGGQGNTGELFF. The CDR3, as DNA: TGCAGCGTTGGGGGACAGGGTAACACCGGGGAGCTGTTTTTT.

This chain connects TRBV7-2 to TRBJ2-5; tentatively, D is TRBD1 (6 bases). V dropped 1 base and J dropped 5 bases, with 17 bases sitting between them. Germline loops: CDR1 SGHTA, CDR2 FQGNSA. There are 16 residues in the CDR3. The CDR3 spells CASSLEGEQFQETQYF. The CDR3 DNA is TGTGCCAGCAGCTTAGAGGGGGAGCAGTTCCAGGAGACCCAGTACTTC.

The chain links TRBV11-2 to TRBJ1-4, with D maybe TRBD1 (5 bases). CDR3 size: 15 residues. In germline, CDR1 is SGHAT, CDR2 FQNNGV. The ends were cut back, 4 bases at V and 2 bases at J, with 11 bases in the middle. The CDR3 spells CASSSREGTNEKLFF. CDR3 DNA: TGTGCCAGCAGCTCCAGGGAAGGCACTAATGAAAAACTGTTTTTT. Variable domain in full (rest from reference TRBV11-2 and TRBJ1-4): EAGVAQSPRYKIIEKRQSVAFWCNPISGHATLYWYQQILGQGPKLLIQFQNNGVVDDSQLPKDRFSAERLKGVDSTLKIQPAKLEDSAVYLCASSSREGTNEKLFFGSGTQLSVL.

The chain employs TRBV23-1 and TRBJ2-3, with D possibly being TRBD1 (5 bases). TRBV23-1 is recorded as an ORF, its role being uncertain. CDR3 length: 16 residues. With 5 bases removed from V and 2 bases from J, the gap between germline ends came to 17 bases. CDR3 loop: CASSSIGGRVTDTQYF. As DNA, the CDR3 is TGCGCCAGCAGTTCAATCGGCGGCAGGGTCACAGATACGCAGTATTTT.